The 4 T cell receptor beta chains listed next were all sequenced from one sample in a study of regulatory T cells in long-lasting Graves disease. Investigators prepared the TCR beta libraries by applying iRepertoire HTBI primers and Arm-PCR of CDR3 regions. One entry per CDR3 protein, called by TCRdb with MiXCR from the multiplex PCR reads. The sample has under 500,000 distinct CDR3 sequences; less than 25% are singletons. Time point meaning: persistent/refractory GD, antithyroid drugs over 5 years with positive TRAb. Following extraction of RNA from PBMCs, that RNA was used to make the TCR library. The sequenced sample was peripheral blood mononuclear cells (PBMCs), obtained when the disease was refractory, from a patient treated with antithyroid drugs. These receptors came from a female donor with Graves disease.

This clonotype occurred many times. This chain uses TRBV12-3 or TRBV12-4 with TRBJ2-5; 11 bases are a match to TRBD2. Trimming at V came to 3 bases and at J to 5 bases, leaving 11 bases not matched to a gene. The CDR3 is made up of 17 amino acids. The CDR3 sequence is CASSLGASGRMGETQYF. In DNA, the CDR3 is TGTGCCAGCAGTTTGGGGGCTAGCGGGAGGATGGGGGAGACCCAGTACTTC.

This clonotype showed up just a few times. This sequence joins TRBV29-1 and TRBJ1-2; D perhaps matches TRBD1 (6 bases). The CDR3 is made up of 13 amino acids. The V gene's germline CDR1 is SQVTM and CDR2 ANQGSEA. The V end lost 8 bases, the J end lost 5 bases, and 18 bases lay between the germline ends. The CDR3: CSTHPPGAYGYTF. The CDR3, as DNA: TGCAGCACCCATCCCCCAGGGGCTTATGGCTACACCTTC.

The V and J genes are TRBV20-1 and TRBJ2-7, with TRBD1 identical over 9 bases. V dropped 5 bases and J dropped 13; count of bases not matched to a gene: 21. CDR1 and CDR2 from the germline V gene are DFQATT and SNEGSKA (reference sequence). The length of the CDR3 is 15 residues. The CDR3: CSALSPGTGKLGPYF. The CDR3, as DNA: TGCAGTGCTCTCTCTCCCGGGACAGGGAAATTGGGCCCCTACTTC.

This clonotype was picked up a small number of times. This chain links TRBV7-9 with TRBJ1-2; D is uncertain. The CDR3 contains 12 residues. Germline-derived CDR1 and CDR2 are SEHNR and FQNEAQ (reference sequence). Trimming shortened V by 8 bases and J by 4 bases, and 11 bases separated the two germline ends. CDR3 protein: CASAGGAYGYTF. The CDR3 DNA reads TGTGCCAGCGCCGGCGGAGCCTATGGCTACACCTTC.